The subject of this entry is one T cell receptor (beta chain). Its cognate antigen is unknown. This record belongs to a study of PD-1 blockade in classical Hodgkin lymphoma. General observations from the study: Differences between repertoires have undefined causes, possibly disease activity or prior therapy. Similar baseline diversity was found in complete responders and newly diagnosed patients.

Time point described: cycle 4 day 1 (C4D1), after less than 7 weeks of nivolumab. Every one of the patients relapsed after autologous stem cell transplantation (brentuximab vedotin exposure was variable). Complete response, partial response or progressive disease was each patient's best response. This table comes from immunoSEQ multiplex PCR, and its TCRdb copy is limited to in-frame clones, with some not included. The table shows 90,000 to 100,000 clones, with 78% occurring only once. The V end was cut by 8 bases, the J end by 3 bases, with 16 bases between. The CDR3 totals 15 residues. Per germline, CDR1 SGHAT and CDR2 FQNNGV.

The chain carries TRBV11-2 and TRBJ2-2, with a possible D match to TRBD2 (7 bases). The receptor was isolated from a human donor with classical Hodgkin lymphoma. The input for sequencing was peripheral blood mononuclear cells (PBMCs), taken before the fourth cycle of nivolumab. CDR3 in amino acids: CASLAGAWDTGELFF. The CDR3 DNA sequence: TGTGCCAGCCTCGCGGGGGCCTGGGACACCGGGGAGCTGTTTTTT.